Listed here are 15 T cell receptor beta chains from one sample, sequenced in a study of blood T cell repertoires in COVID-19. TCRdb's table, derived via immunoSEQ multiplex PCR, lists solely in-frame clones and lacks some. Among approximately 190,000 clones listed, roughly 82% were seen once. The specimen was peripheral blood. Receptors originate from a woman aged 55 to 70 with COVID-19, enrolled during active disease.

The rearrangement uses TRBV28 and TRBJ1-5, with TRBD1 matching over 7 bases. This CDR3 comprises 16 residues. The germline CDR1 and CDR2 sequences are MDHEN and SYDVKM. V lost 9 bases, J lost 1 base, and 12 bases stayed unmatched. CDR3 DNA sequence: TGTGCCAGTCGGGGGCTCAGGGGGGAAAGCAATCAGCCCCAGCATTTT. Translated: CASRGLRGESNQPQHF.

In DNA, the CDR3 is TGTGCCATCAGCGACAGGGCTAACTATGGCTACACCTTC. Its protein product is CAISDRANYGYTF. The chain is built from TRBV10-3 and TRBJ1-2; 7 nucleotides align to TRBD1. J was trimmed by 0 bases and V by 6 bases; bases with no gene match: 1. CDR3 length: 13 residues. CDR1 is ENHRY and CDR2 is SYGVKD in the germline V gene.

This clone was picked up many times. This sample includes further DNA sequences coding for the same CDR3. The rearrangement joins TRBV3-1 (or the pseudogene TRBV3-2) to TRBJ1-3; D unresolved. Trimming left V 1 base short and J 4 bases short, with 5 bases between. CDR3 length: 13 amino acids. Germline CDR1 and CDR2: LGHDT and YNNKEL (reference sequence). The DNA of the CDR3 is TGTGCCAGCAGCCAAGGGCAGGGAAACACCATATATTTT. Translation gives CASSQGQGNTIYF.

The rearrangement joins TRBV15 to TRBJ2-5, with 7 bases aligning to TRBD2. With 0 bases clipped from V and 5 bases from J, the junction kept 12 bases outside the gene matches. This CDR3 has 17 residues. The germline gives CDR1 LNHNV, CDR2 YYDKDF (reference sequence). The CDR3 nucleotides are TGTGCCACCAGCAGAGATGGGCACACGGGGGGTGCGGAGACCCAGTACTTC. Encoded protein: CATSRDGHTGGAETQYF. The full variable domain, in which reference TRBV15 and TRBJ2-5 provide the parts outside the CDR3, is DAMVIQNPRYQVTQFGKPVTLSCSQTLNHNVMYWYQQKSSQAPKLLFHYYDKDFNNEADTPDNFQSRRPNTSFCFLDIRSPGLGDTAMYLCATSRDGHTGGAETQYFGPGTRLLVL.

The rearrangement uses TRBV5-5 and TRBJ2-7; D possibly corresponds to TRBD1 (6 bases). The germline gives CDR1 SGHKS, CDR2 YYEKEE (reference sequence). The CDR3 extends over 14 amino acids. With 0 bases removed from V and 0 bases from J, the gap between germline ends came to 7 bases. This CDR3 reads CASSLGGHSYEQYF. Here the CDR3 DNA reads TGTGCCAGCAGCTTGGGGGGGCACTCCTACGAGCAGTACTTC.

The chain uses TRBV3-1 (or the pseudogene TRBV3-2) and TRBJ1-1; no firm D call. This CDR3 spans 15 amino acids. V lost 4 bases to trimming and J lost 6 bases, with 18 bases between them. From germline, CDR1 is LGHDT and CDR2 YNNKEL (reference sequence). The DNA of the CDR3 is TGTGCCAGCAGCCCCGGAGGGTTGAGGGAGGCTGAAGCTTTCTTT. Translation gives CASSPGGLREAEAFF.

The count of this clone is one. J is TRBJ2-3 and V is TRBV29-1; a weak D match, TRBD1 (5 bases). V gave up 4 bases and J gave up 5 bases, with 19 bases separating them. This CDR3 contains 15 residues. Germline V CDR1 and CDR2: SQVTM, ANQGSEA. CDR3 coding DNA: TGCAGCGTTGCACCACTCGGTCAGGGTCTAGATACGCAGTATTTT. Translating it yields CSVAPLGQGLDTQYF.

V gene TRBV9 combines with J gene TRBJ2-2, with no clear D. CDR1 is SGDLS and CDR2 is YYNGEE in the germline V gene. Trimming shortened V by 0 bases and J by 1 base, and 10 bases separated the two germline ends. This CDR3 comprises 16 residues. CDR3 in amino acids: CASSVVTPRNTGELFF. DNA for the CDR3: TGTGCCAGCAGCGTAGTTACTCCGAGGAACACCGGGGAGCTGTTTTTT.

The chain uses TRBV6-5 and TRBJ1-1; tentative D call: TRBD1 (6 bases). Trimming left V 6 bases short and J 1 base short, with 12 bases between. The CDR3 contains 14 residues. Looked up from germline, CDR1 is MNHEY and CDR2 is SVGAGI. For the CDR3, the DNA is TGTGCCAGCAGGACCCCGGGACAGAACACTGAAGCTTTCTTT. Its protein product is CASRTPGQNTEAFF.

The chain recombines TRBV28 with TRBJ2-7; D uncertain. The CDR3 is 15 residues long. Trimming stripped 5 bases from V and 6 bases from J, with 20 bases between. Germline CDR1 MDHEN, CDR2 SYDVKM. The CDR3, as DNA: TGTGCCAGCAGTCCACCTCCCCGAGAGGTTGCCGAGCAGTACTTC. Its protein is CASSPPPREVAEQYF.

This chain's CDR3 is CASSNRNNSPLHF. The CDR3 bases are TGTGCCAGCAGCAACAGAAATAATTCACCCCTCCACTTT. This rearrangement joins TRBV5-4 to TRBJ1-6; D is uncertain. The V gene's germline CDR1 is SGHNT and CDR2 YYREEE (reference sequence). With 4 bases removed from V and 5 bases from J, the gap between germline ends came to 7 bases. This CDR3 spans 13 amino acids.

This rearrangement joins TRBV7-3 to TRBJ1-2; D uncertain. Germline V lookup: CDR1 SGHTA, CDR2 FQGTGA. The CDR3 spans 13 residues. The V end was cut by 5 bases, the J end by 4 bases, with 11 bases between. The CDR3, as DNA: TGTGCCAGCAGCCTCCCCGCGGGCTATGGCTACACCTTC. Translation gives CASSLPAGYGYTF.

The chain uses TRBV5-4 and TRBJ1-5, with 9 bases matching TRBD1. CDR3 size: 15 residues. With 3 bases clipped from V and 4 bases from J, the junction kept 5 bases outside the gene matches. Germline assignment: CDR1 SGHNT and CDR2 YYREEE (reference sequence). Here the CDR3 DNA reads TGTGCCAGCAGCTACACAGGGGGCAGGAATCAGCCCCAGCATTTT. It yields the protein CASSYTGGRNQPQHF.

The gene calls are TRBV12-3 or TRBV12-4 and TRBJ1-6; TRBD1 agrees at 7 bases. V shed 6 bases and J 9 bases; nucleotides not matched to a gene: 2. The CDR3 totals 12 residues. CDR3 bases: TGTGCCAGCAGGCAGGGGGGTTCACCCCTCCACTTT. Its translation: CASRQGGSPLHF.

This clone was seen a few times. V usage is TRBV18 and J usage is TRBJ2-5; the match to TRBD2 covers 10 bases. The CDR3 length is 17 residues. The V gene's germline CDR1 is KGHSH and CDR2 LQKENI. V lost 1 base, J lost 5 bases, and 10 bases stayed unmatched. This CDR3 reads CASSPRVQREGRETQYF. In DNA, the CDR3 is TGTGCCAGCTCACCACGGGTTCAGCGGGAGGGCCGTGAGACCCAGTACTTC.